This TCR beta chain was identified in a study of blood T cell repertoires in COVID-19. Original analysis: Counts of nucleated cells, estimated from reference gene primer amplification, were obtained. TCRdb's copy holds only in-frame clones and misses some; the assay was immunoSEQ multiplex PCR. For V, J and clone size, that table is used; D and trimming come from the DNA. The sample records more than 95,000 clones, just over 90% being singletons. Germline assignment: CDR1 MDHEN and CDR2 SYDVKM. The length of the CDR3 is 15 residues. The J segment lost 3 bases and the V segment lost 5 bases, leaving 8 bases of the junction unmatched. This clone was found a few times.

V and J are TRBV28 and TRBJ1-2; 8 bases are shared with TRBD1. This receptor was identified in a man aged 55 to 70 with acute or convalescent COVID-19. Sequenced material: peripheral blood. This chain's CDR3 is CASSPGTGEHYGYTF. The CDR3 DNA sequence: TGTGCCAGCAGTCCCGGGACAGGAGAACACTATGGCTACACCTTC.